Described below is a single T cell receptor (beta chain) sequence and its context. CDR1 is SGHAT and CDR2 is FQNNGV in the germline V gene. This CDR3 region has 13 residues. Trimming pared 5 bases from V and 10 bases from J, leaving 15 bases between. This sample was taken from a study of T cell changes during pregnancy in multiple sclerosis. Sequencing used immunoSEQ multiplex PCR; TCRdb keeps in-frame clones, though not all of them. The top ten hold around 0.5% of the sample, which has about 39,000 clones, approximately 90% seen once. The starting material was CD4+ T cells from peripheral blood mononuclear cells, obtained in the first trimester of pregnancy. This TCR was sampled from a female donor in good health, enrolled as a control in a pregnancy study. This rearrangement joins TRBV11-2 to TRBJ2-1, with a weak D call TRBD2 (7 bases). The CDR3 sequence is CASSGGGSREQFF. CDR3 coding DNA: TGTGCCAGCAGCGGGGGGGGCTCAAGGGAGCAGTTCTTC.